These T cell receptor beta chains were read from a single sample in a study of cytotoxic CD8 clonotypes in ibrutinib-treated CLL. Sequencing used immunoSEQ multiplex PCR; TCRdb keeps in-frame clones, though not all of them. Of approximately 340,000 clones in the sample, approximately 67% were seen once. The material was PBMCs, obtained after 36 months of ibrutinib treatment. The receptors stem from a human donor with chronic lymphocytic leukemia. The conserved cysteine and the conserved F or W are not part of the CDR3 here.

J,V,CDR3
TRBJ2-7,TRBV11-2,ASSFARGRYEQY
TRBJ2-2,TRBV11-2,ASSLTAGRGTGELF
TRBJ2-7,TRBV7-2,ASRGTGGSYEQY
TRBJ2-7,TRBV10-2,ASIGGFSYEQY
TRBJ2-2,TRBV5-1,ASSLAAATGELF
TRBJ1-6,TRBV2,ASRSDYNSPLH
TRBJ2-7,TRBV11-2,ASSGLASGSYEQY
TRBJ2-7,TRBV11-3,ASSQWTGIYEQY
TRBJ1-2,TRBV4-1,ASSLTEGAYGYT
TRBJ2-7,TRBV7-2,ASSPLPGSEQY
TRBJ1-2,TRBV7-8,ASSPRTVSRGYT